This T cell receptor (beta chain) appears in the sequencing data of a study of cytomegalovirus exposure and HLA in healthy donors. Notes on the study in general: Available immune exposure information covered CMV serostatus only. Reports showed the classifier diagnosing cytomegalovirus status with high specificity and sensitivity. It was likely that a cluster of highly shared sequence variants was a sequencing artifact.

Germline V gives CDR1 MDHEN, CDR2 SYDVKM. The CDR3 consists of 14 residues. Trimming removed 4 bases from V and 0 bases from J, with 10 bases in between. The PCR ran on 60 Vbeta and 13 Jbeta primers. Here immunoSEQ multiplex PCR was the method, and the copy in TCRdb shows in-frame clones only, minus some. The top ten hold 0.38% of the sample, which has about 150,000 clones, roughly 84% seen once. To note about this clone: As yet, its antigen is unknown.

The clonotype originates from a boy between 2 and 10 years old in good health and CMV-seronegative. The sample was PBMCs. The gene calls are TRBV28 and TRBJ2-7, with a weak D call TRBD1 (5 bases). The CDR3 sequence: CASSYPQDSYEQYF. As DNA, the CDR3 is TGTGCCAGCAGTTACCCACAGGACTCCTACGAGCAGTACTTC.